What follows describes a single T cell receptor beta chain. Per the original data handling: Amplification with reference gene primers provided the estimates of nucleated cell counts. Sequencing was performed with immunoSEQ multiplex PCR; in TCRdb, only in-frame clones are kept and a portion is missing. Clone size and the V and J calls come from that table; the DNA yielded D and trimming. The sample has about 180,000 clones; about 89% are singletons. The record originates from a study of blood T cell repertoires in COVID-19. Study summary: The origin of the acute and convalescent COVID-19 samples was the United States, Italy and Spain. T cells, B-cell-depleted T cells, or PBMCs supplied cDNA or gDNA.

This clonotype was sampled from a young man who had recovered from COVID-19. The sequencing input was peripheral blood.

The DNA for the CDR3 is TGTGCCAGCAGTTGGGGACTAAATTCCTACGAGCAGTACTTC. This codes for CASSWGLNSYEQYF. The chain has TRBV27 and TRBJ2-7; 7 positions match TRBD2. The trim removed 4 bases at V and 1 base at J, leaving 4 bases unmatched. Per the germline V gene, CDR1 is MNHEY and CDR2 is SMNVEV (reference sequence). The CDR3 runs to 14 residues.